These 30 T cell receptor beta chains were sequenced from one sample in a study of shared clonotypes between healthy human individuals. The repertoire was sequenced with immunoSEQ multiplex PCR; TCRdb's copy has only in-frame clones and lacks some. The sample holds approximately 2.3 million clones, just over 90% seen once. The sample taken for sequencing was naive CD4+ T cells from PBMCs. Subset indicated: CD45RA+ positively selected. The origin of the receptors is a man in his late teens or twenties in good health. Some clones in this sample may be carry-over from other donors' samples.

The J gene is TRBJ2-1, the V gene TRBV11-2, with 7 bases that match TRBD2. The CDR3 is made up of 17 amino acids. Germline V lookup: CDR1 SGHAT, CDR2 FQNNGV. V was clipped by 3 bases and J by 4 bases; unmatched bases: 12. As DNA, the CDR3 is TGTGCCAGCAGCTTCCTCTCCAGGCCTAGCGGATACAATGAGCAGTTCTTC. Translation: CASSFLSRPSGYNEQFF. Filled out from reference TRBV11-2 and TRBJ2-1, the complete variable domain reads EAGVAQSPRYKIIEKRQSVAFWCNPISGHATLYWYQQILGQGPKLLIQFQNNGVVDDSQLPKDRFSAERLKGVDSTLKIQPAKLEDSAVYLCASSFLSRPSGYNEQFFGPGTRLTVL.

This sequence joins TRBV4-3 and TRBJ2-3; 9 nucleotides match TRBD1. Germline V gene lookup returns CDR1 LGHNA and CDR2 YSLEER. The CDR3 has 17 residues. J lost 2 bases, V lost 3 bases, and 9 bases had no gene match. The CDR3 DNA sequence: TGCGCCAGCAGCCACCTCTTCGGGACAGGGAACACAGATACGCAGTATTTT. Protein sequence: CASSHLFGTGNTDTQYF.

As concerns this clone: Other DNA sequences in this specimen translate into the identical CDR3. The V and J genes are TRBV28 and TRBJ2-7, with D unclear. CDR3 size: 10 residues. Germline values: CDR1 MDHEN, CDR2 SYDVKM. Trimming cost V 6 bases and J 4 bases, with 4 bases left between them. The CDR3 DNA reads as TGTGCCAGCAGCCGTTACGAGCAGTACTTC. Translating it yields CASSRYEQYF.

The V and J genes are TRBV5-1 and TRBJ1-3, with a possible D match to TRBD1 (5 bases). This CDR3 comprises 16 residues. Germline lookup yields CDR1 SGHRS and CDR2 YFSETQ. Trimming shortened V by 4 bases and J by 0 bases, and 14 bases separated the two germline ends. CDR3 amino acids: CASSRGSPLSGNTIYF. CDR3 nucleotide sequence: TGCGCCAGCAGCCGGGGCAGTCCGCTCTCTGGAAACACCATATATTTT.

The chain carries TRBV12-5 and TRBJ2-1, with a possible D match to TRBD2 (6 bases). Between the trimmed V and J ends, which lost 2 bases and 4 bases, there was a span of 24 bases. The V gene's germline CDR1 is LGHNT and CDR2 FRNRAP. This CDR3 is 19 amino acids long. As DNA, the CDR3 is TGTGCTAGTGGTTTGTGGACCCCCGGGACTGGTAGGCGGTACAATGAGCAGTTCTTC. Its translation: CASGLWTPGTGRRYNEQFF.

The chain combines TRBV7-8 with TRBJ1-1; D call uncertain. Germline values: CDR1 SGHVS, CDR2 FQNEAQ. The length of the CDR3 is 12 residues. V lost 1 base, J lost 3 bases, and 3 bases lay in between. The CDR3 DNA reads TGTGCCAGCAGCTTAGACGACACTGAAGCTTTCTTT. This codes for CASSLDDTEAFF.

This chain connects TRBV5-4 to TRBJ2-7; TRBD1 aligns across 9 bases. With 4 bases clipped from V and 3 bases from J, the junction kept 8 bases outside the gene matches. Germline-derived CDR1 and CDR2 are SGHNT and YYREEE (reference sequence). This CDR3 is 15 amino acids long. As DNA, the CDR3 is TGTGCCAGCAGCCCCATGACAGGGGGGGACTACGAGCAGTACTTC. Amino acids: CASSPMTGGDYEQYF.

The genes are TRBV30 and TRBJ1-2; 7 bases are shared with TRBD1. CDR1 and CDR2 (germline): GTSNPN, SVGIG (reference sequence). V lost 4 bases to trimming and J lost 4 bases; unmatched junction nucleotides: 9. The CDR3 is 14 amino acids. CDR3 coding DNA: TGTGCCTGGATGGCCAAGACAGGGCTCTATGGCTACACCTTC. Translation: CAWMAKTGLYGYTF.

This clone has just one count. The sample holds other DNA sequences that translate to the same CDR3. This chain joins TRBV28 and TRBJ1-5, with unresolved D. The V gene lost 4 bases and the J gene lost 0 bases, with 7 bases spanning the gap. This CDR3 is 14 amino acids long. Germline V gene lookup returns CDR1 MDHEN and CDR2 SYDVKM. This CDR3 is CASSSQASNQPQHF. In DNA form, the CDR3 reads TGTGCCAGCAGTTCGCAGGCTAGCAATCAGCCCCAGCATTTT.

This sequence joins TRBV29-1 and TRBJ2-7, with no clear D. Germline V lookup: CDR1 SQVTM, CDR2 ANQGSEA. The CDR3 spans 9 residues. CDR3: CSKTGEQYF. CDR3 DNA sequence: TGCAGTAAAACCGGGGAGCAGTACTTC.

V is TRBV28 and J is TRBJ2-5; possibly TRBD1 or TRBD2 for D (5 bases each). Germline CDR1 is MDHEN and CDR2 is SYDVKM. This CDR3 contains 14 residues. Trimming took 3 bases from V and 5 from J, leaving 13 bases between them. The CDR3 region is CASSFSTWGETQYF. The CDR3 DNA reads TGTGCCAGCAGTTTTTCGACCTGGGGGGAGACCCAGTACTTC.

The chain has TRBV5-4 and TRBJ2-7, with D perhaps given as TRBD1 or TRBD2 (5 bases each). With 2 bases removed from V and 2 bases from J, the gap between germline ends came to 8 bases. Germline CDR1 is SGHNT and CDR2 is YYREEE (reference sequence). This CDR3 spans 13 amino acids. The chain's CDR3 is CASSFRGAYEQYF. For the CDR3, the DNA is TGTGCCAGCAGCTTCAGAGGGGCCTACGAGCAGTACTTC.

The V and J genes are TRBV7-6 and TRBJ2-3, with D maybe TRBD2 (5 bases). With 1 base removed from V and 0 bases from J, the gap between germline ends came to 11 bases. The germline V gene has CDR1 SGHVS and CDR2 FNYEAQ. This CDR3 region has 16 residues. This CDR3 is CASSLVSGSSTDTQYF. CDR3 DNA: TGTGCCAGCAGCTTAGTATCGGGATCTAGCACAGATACGCAGTATTTT.

The chain uses TRBV9 and TRBJ1-2; 10 bases match TRBD1. The CDR3 is made up of 16 amino acids. The J segment lost 6 bases and the V segment lost 4 bases, leaving 12 bases of the junction unmatched. Germline-derived CDR1 and CDR2 are SGDLS and YYNGEE. In nucleotides, the CDR3 is TGTGCCAGCAGCCCCCGGCCCGGGACAGGGGTTAATGGCTACACCTTC. Its protein product is CASSPRPGTGVNGYTF.

The rearrangement links TRBV9 to TRBJ2-7; D is undetermined. This CDR3 spans 14 amino acids. The V gene's germline CDR1 is SGDLS and CDR2 YYNGEE. Deletions cut 2 bases from V and 0 bases from J, with 9 bases between. CDR3 in amino acids: CASSVTTSSYEQYF. CDR3 bases: TGTGCCAGCAGCGTGACCACGAGCTCCTACGAGCAGTACTTC.

The rearrangement joins TRBV5-8 to TRBJ2-5; D call uncertain. The CDR3 consists of 13 residues. Germline V gene lookup returns CDR1 SGHTS and CDR2 YDEGEE. Trimming removed 2 bases at V and 4 bases at J, with 9 bases between. The CDR3 nucleotides are TGTGCCAGCAGCTTCGACGTTTCAGAGACCCAGTACTTC. This encodes CASSFDVSETQYF.

The chain recombines TRBV2 with TRBJ1-2; 8 nucleotides agree with TRBD1. From germline, CDR1 is SNHLY and CDR2 FYNNEI. The CDR3 spans 13 residues. V was pared by 11 bases and J by 2 bases, with 7 bases of the junction left unmatched. CDR3 DNA: TGTGCCGGCGGACAGGGACAAAACTATGGCTACACCTTC. Translating it yields CAGGQGQNYGYTF.

The chain links TRBV6-5 to TRBJ2-3, with TRBD1 identical over 9 bases. With 8 bases clipped from V and 6 bases from J, the junction kept 9 bases outside the gene matches. This CDR3 spans 14 amino acids. Germline-derived CDR1 and CDR2 are MNHEY and SVGAGI. CDR3 DNA: TGTGCCAGCGCGCGGGACAGGGTGGCGGATACGCAGTATTTT. The encoded protein is CASARDRVADTQYF.

J is TRBJ2-5 and V is TRBV2, with D tentatively TRBD2 (6 bases). The CDR3 covers 13 residues. V was pared by 9 bases and J by 3 bases, with 14 bases between. From germline, CDR1 is SNHLY and CDR2 FYNNEI. CDR3 residues: CARATGTEETQYF. In DNA, the CDR3 is TGTGCCAGGGCAACCGGGACTGAAGAGACCCAGTACTTC.

The chain employs TRBV29-1 and TRBJ2-4; the match to TRBD1 covers 8 bases. The CDR3 length is 12 residues. V was pared by 7 bases and J by 9 bases, with 8 bases of the junction left unmatched. Per the germline V gene, CDR1 is SQVTM and CDR2 is ANQGSEA. The CDR3 nucleotides are TGCAGCGCTCAGGGGGCGCTGGGCATTCAGTACTTC. This translates into CSAQGALGIQYF.

The count of this clone is one. Other DNA sequences within the sample encode an identical CDR3. This chain connects TRBV5-1 to TRBJ1-1; no definite D call. Germline V lookup: CDR1 SGHRS, CDR2 YFSETQ. There are 13 residues in the CDR3. V was clipped by 2 bases and J by 0 bases, with 5 bases between them. CDR3 region: CASSFALNTEAFF. DNA of the CDR3: TGCGCCAGCAGCTTTGCGCTGAACACTGAAGCTTTCTTT.

The chain combines TRBV5-1 with TRBJ1-1; 7 positions agree with TRBD1. Germline CDR1 is SGHRS and CDR2 is YFSETQ. J lost 1 base, V lost 3 bases, and 6 bases had no gene match. This CDR3 region has 15 residues. The CDR3, as DNA: TGCGCCAGCAGCTACGGACAGGTAGGGAACACTGAAGCTTTCTTT. It translates to CASSYGQVGNTEAFF.

This chain uses TRBV5-5 with TRBJ2-1; 8 nucleotides line up with TRBD2. Germline CDR1 is SGHKS and CDR2 is YYEKEE (reference sequence). V trimming: 4 bases; J trimming: 0 bases; junction bases outside the gene matches: 3. CDR3 length: 15 residues. The chain's CDR3 is CASSLGTSSYNEQFF. Here the CDR3 DNA reads TGTGCCAGCAGCCTCGGGACTAGCTCCTACAATGAGCAGTTCTTC.

Turning to this clone: The identical CDR3 is also encoded by other nucleotide sequences in the sample. J is TRBJ1-1 and V is TRBV14, with 10 bases aligning to TRBD1. The CDR3 has 13 residues. V trimming: 4 bases; J trimming: 5 bases; junction bases outside the gene matches: 1. The germline V gene has CDR1 SGHDN and CDR2 FVKESK. CDR3 amino acids: CASSRDRGTEAFF. In DNA, the CDR3 is TGTGCCAGCAGCCGGGACAGGGGTACTGAAGCTTTCTTT.

This sequence joins TRBV30 and TRBJ2-7, with D tentatively TRBD2 (7 bases). The germline CDR1 and CDR2 sequences are GTSNPN and SVGIG (reference sequence). V was shortened by 3 bases and J by 4 bases, with 16 bases between the two germline ends. The CDR3 has 14 amino acids. For the CDR3, the DNA is TGTGCCTGGAGACGGGTCGGGGGGCTGTACGAGCAGTACTTC. Encoded protein: CAWRRVGGLYEQYF.

This sequence joins TRBV28 and TRBJ2-2; 14 bases are a match to TRBD2. The CDR3 has 19 residues. Per the germline V gene, CDR1 is MDHEN and CDR2 is SYDVKM. The ends lost 6 bases at V and 1 base at J; junction bases unmatched: 10. CDR3 bases: TGTGCCAGCAGCTCATCGGGACTAGCGGGAGAAGGGAACACCGGGGAGCTGTTTTTT. It is translated as CASSSSGLAGEGNTGELFF.

The V and J genes are TRBV9 and TRBJ2-3; the match to TRBD2 covers 12 bases. Trimming at V came to 3 bases and at J to 4 bases, leaving 3 bases not matched to a gene. Per the germline V gene, CDR1 is SGDLS and CDR2 is YYNGEE. This CDR3 spans 15 amino acids. CDR3 DNA sequence: TGTGCCAGCAGCGCGACTAGCGGGAGAGCAGATACGCAGTATTTT. It is translated as CASSATSGRADTQYF.

V is TRBV25-1 and J is TRBJ2-2; D is unresolved. The CDR3 covers 15 residues. Germline V gene data show CDR1 as MGHDK and CDR2 as SYGVNS. V lost 1 base and J 5 bases, leaving 11 bases between the germline ends. CDR3 in DNA: TGTGCCAGCAGTGAATTTGTGACCCTAACCGGGGAGCTGTTTTTT. As protein: CASSEFVTLTGELFF. Together with reference TRBV25-1 and TRBJ2-2, the CDR3 gives the full variable domain: EADIYQTPRYLVIGTGKKITLECSQTMGHDKMYWYQQDPGMELHLIHYSYGVNSTEKGDLSSESTVSRIRTEHFPLTLESARPSHTSQYLCASSEFVTLTGELFFGEGSRLTVL.

This rearrangement joins TRBV19 to TRBJ2-7; 8 bases map to TRBD1. In germline, CDR1 is LNHDA, CDR2 SQIVND (reference sequence). J lost 6 bases, V lost 4 bases, and 8 bases had no gene match. The CDR3 totals 14 residues. CDR3 DNA sequence: TGTGCCAGTAGTAAGGACAGGGAGAGTGGCGAGCAGTACTTC. Protein: CASSKDRESGEQYF.

This clone occurred once. The chain couples TRBV5-1 to TRBJ2-7; tentatively, D is TRBD2 (6 bases). The ends were cut back, 7 bases at V and 6 bases at J, with 14 bases in the middle. The V gene's germline CDR1 is SGHRS and CDR2 YFSETQ. The CDR3 consists of 12 residues. In nucleotides, the CDR3 is TGCGCCAGCGGGGAGGCAGCGGGCGAGCAGTACTTC. Protein product: CASGEAAGEQYF. Combining the CDR3 with reference TRBV5-1 and TRBJ2-7 gives the whole variable domain KAGVTQTPRYLIKTRGQQVTLSCSPISGHRSVSWYQQTPGQGLQFLFEYFSETQRNKGNFPGRFSGRQFSNSRSEMNVSTLELGDSALYLCASGEAAGEQYFGPGTRLTVT.